This T cell receptor (beta chain) was identified during a study of cytomegalovirus exposure and HLA in healthy donors (dated by TCRdb to the late 2010s). Looking at the study overall: According to an earlier analysis of a few hundred of the donors, some 170 million T cells yielded 117 million unique TCR beta sequences and 276 Gb of sequence data. Among the approximately 400 genotyped donors, approximately 77% belonged to the genetic ancestry cluster associated with self-reported Caucasian donors. The study aimed to test whether cataloging public T cell receptors could reveal signatures of past pathogen exposure. The T cell repertoires of 666 subjects were profiled by immunosequencing and related to cytomegalovirus serostatus. The number of donors typed differed by locus, with roughly 620-630 for A, B, C, DRB1 and DQB1, around 500 for DQA1, 606 for DPA1, and some 440 for DPB1. HLA typing covered class I and class II loci at four-digit resolution. Genome-wide SNP genotypes for about 60% of the roughly 670 donors were used in a later genetic analysis, which treated that subset as a discovery cohort. On average, around 200,000 unique TCR beta nucleotide sequences were sequenced per donor among a few hundred genotyped donors of the cohort, with around 19% of those sequences being non-productive. In a later analysis, previously published TCR beta repertoires from hundreds of donors were re-analyzed and high-resolution HLA genotyping was added so that TCR occurrence patterns could be studied. Alongside the repertoire data, information on donor age, sex, ethnicity and CMV serostatus was compiled. Roughly 5 DR-DQ haplotypes were treated as single units for association and clustering because of strong linkage in the cohort. An earlier analysis of roughly 580 of the donors used high-throughput TCR beta sequencing to judge whether each TCR beta V gene segment behaved as functional or pseudogenic. To predict cytomegalovirus infection status, the study brought together high-throughput TCR immunosequencing, statistical association of individual TCRs with disease status, and machine learning. All discovery cohort repertoires had been generated using a single sequencing platform. Rather than using new phenotypic data, the later analysis identified candidate immune exposures from TCR beta sequences and from how often those sequences occurred across donors. A separate validation cohort of 90 to 150 different subjects was used in addition to the roughly 700-subject first cohort. An early release covering roughly 640 HLA-typed donors comprised 250 to 350 gigabases of sequencing data and around 80 million unique TCR sequences.

Libraries came from the immunoSEQ multiplex PCR assay. For the multiplex PCR, a mixture combining 60 forward primers for TCR Vbeta segments and 13 reverse primers for TCR Jbeta segments was used. A multiplex PCR assay on genomic DNA amplified the CDR3 region of rearranged TCR beta genes. Amplified TCR beta libraries were sequenced as 87-base-pair reads on the Illumina HiSeq System. The original methods were these. In a later analysis, some 80 million unique TCR beta chains were counted across the 666 repertoires, and some 10 million of these chains were shared by at least two donors. A nearest-neighbor algorithm error-corrected the raw reads and collapsed the reads into unique sequences, merging closely related sequences to remove PCR and sequencing errors. V, D and J gene segments were assigned by aligning CDR3 sequences to IMGT reference sequences. For a sequence to be retained, at least a six-nucleotide match to both a V gene segment and a J gene segment was required. A rearrangement counted as productive if the CDR3 had no stop codons and remained in frame with V and J, and every other rearrangement counted as non-productive. CDR3 was defined by IMGT convention, running from the second conserved V-encoded cysteine to the conserved J-encoded phenylalanine. The earlier analysis of 500 to 750 of the donors excluded any sequence lacking an unambiguous match to a single V gene segment. An earlier analysis of almost 600 of the donors classified V segments as functional when productive rearrangements were above 56.7% and as segregating when the standard deviation between donors was above 5%. A statistical classification framework was built to diagnose cytomegalovirus status from the catalog of TCR beta chain sequences. V and J gene assignment, in a later analysis, came from comparing TCR nucleotide sequences with IMGT/GENE-DB human TR gene sequences. Using the TCRdist pipeline, a later analysis assigned CDR3 sequences along with most-parsimonious VDJ recombination scenarios. A later analysis defined each TCR beta chain by its CDR3 amino acid sequence plus V-gene family, and excluded reads lacking a unique V-gene family. To address suspected cross-contamination and a sequencing artifact, a later analysis removed around 600 highly shared, low-generation-probability nucleotide sequences. A later analysis calculated a clonal expansion index for each public chain from normalized within-repertoire ranks of inferred template counts. A later analysis computed generation probabilities with a VDJ recombination model fitted to out-of-frame rearrangements, and checked the results against IGoR. In a later analysis, hypergeometric tests were used to score TCR-TCR, TCR-HLA and TCR-CMV co-occurrence, with a repertoire-size bias correction applied to TCR pairs. In a later analysis, false discovery rates were estimated by permuting HLA or CMV assignments 20 times. A later analysis grouped co-occurring TCRs with DBSCAN, adding TCRdist sequence similarity when clustering within HLA-allele-positive subsets. For co-occurrence clustering, repertoires with fewer than 30,000 or more than 120,000 public chains were excluded, along with five repertoires with anomalous nucleotide sharing. TCRdb holds this immuneACCESS table with in-frame rearrangements only. Some clones are missing; in checked studies, unresolved V genes explain under half, and the rest has no known cause. V, J and clone size reflect that table, while D and trimming were determined from the DNA. For this sample there are under 200,000 clones; 80% appear just once. Approximately 6.7% of the sample is taken by the ten largest.

The cohort was made up of hundreds of healthy bone marrow donors. At the time of sampling, all cohort members were nominally healthy, though unrecorded immune exposures were likely present. The donor was CMV seropositive and belonged to the group of 250 to 300 seropositive cohort members. Every donor gave a peripheral blood sample, and the peripheral blood mononuclear cells from that sample were used for TCR beta sequencing. Genomic DNA was extracted from the blood cell samples with the Qiagen DNeasy Blood Extraction Kit. From its cysteine to its phenylalanine, the CDR3 spans 18 amino acids. The entry retains the CDR3 DNA only, 54 bases that are in frame from base 1. This clone was seen once. Its antigen is not yet known. Base qualities are not provided; no much larger clone lies one nucleotide away. Study-wide findings and limitations: Correlated functional status among segregating V segments might be attributable to linkage disequilibrium, but an unknown experimental factor could not be ruled out. According to a later genetic analysis, donors in an Asian-associated ancestry cluster had fewer N-insertions in productive TCRs than the approximately 630-donor mean. A further reported finding was that TCR beta sequences accurately predicted the HLA-A and HLA-B alleles for most subjects in the first cohort. Because HLA typing was unavailable for some donors at each locus, only the typed subset was used in association tests. Some IMGT-functional V segments, including TRBV6-2 and TRBV6-3, could not be distinguished by the 87-base-pair reads and were therefore excluded. The earlier analysis of about 600 of the donors excluded roughly 17 rarely observed V segments, including chromosome 9 orphons, because counts were too low. In a later genetic analysis, a missense DCLRE1C variant was associated with V-gene and J-gene trimming of TCR beta chains, and the association was replicated in an independent cohort. For the cohort, immune exposure information was limited to CMV serostatus. An earlier analysis of roughly 570 of the donors showed that most TCR beta V segments appeared in productive rearrangements either about 87% or about 30% of the time, which broadly matched IMGT annotations. In this cohort, only TCR beta chains were sequenced, and detectable features were limited by the absence of alpha or paired-chain data. In a later analysis, HLA-associated TCR beta chains showed more clonal expansion and lower generation probabilities than non-associated chains that were equally common. A later analysis associated about 17,000 TCR beta sequences with specific HLA alleles at a false discovery rate of 0.05. It was suggested by the authors that the approach could potentially be generalized to other disease states and immunological phenotypes. According to a later analysis, TCR association rates differed among HLA loci, with DRB1 alleles showing the most associated TCRs and HLA-C alleles showing the fewest. Across donors, most TCR sequences were observed very rarely, whereas some public TCRs were present in many individuals. A later analysis found that most CMV-associated TCR beta chains appeared HLA-restricted, with HLA associations seemingly driven largely by CMV exposure. Three of the identified cytomegalovirus-associated TCR beta chains were confirmed in vitro to be specific for cytomegalovirus antigens. A total of 164 TCR beta chains were listed by the study as associated with cytomegalovirus. Strong co-occurrence of HLA alleles, especially DR and DQ, made assigning TCR associations to individual alleles difficult. In a later analysis, several top co-occurrence clusters were reported to appear linked to parvovirus B19, influenza, CMV and Epstein-Barr virus. The presence/absence analyses assumed that sequencing depth was roughly uniform across donors, and that assumption may not be true. A group of highly shared sequence variants was considered likely to be a technical artifact of the sequencing pipeline. The classifier was reported to diagnose cytomegalovirus status with high specificity and sensitivity in both the original cohort and the validation cohort.

The V and J genes are TRBV21-1 and TRBJ2-7; the table's TRBD2 call for D was not verified on the DNA. TRBV21-1 represents a pseudogene. The specimen sequenced was PBMCs. This TCR was recovered from a male donor in good health and CMV-seropositive. The CDR3: CASSALLKQSGPTYEQYF. The DNA reads TGTGCCAGCAGCGCCCTGCTGAAACAGAGCGGCCCAACCTACGAGCAGTACTTC.